Shown below are 21 T cell receptor beta chains from a single sample sequenced in a study of cytomegalovirus exposure and HLA in healthy donors (dated by TCRdb to the late 2010s). To prepare the library, the immunoSEQ multiplex PCR assay was applied. A mixture of 60 forward primers for TCR Vbeta segments and 13 reverse primers for TCR Jbeta segments was used in the multiplex PCR. In TCRdb, the immuneACCESS table is reduced to in-frame sequences with V and J assigned. These tables do not hold every clone; where another copy was compared, an unresolved V gene accounts for under half, and the others remain unexplained. This sample has about 150,000 clones in its table, and roughly 80% of those were observed once. The top ten clones comprise almost 7% of the sample. Material: PBMCs. These receptors were collected from a man aged 30 to 39 in good health and CMV-seropositive.

This chain links TRBV10-2 with TRBJ1-1, with a weak D call TRBD1 (5 bases). The CDR3 has 13 amino acids. Trimming pared 4 bases from V and 1 base from J, leaving 7 bases between. Germline CDR1 is WSHSY and CDR2 is SAAADI. The CDR3, as DNA: TGCGCCAGCAGTGGACAGAGGAACACTGAAGCTTTCTTT. Translating gives CASSGQRNTEAFF.

This clone was found once. In nucleotides, the CDR3 is TGTGCCAGCAGCTTAGGAGGCACGGCCTTCGGGGAGCAGTACTTC. Translated: CASSLGGTAFGEQYF. The chain uses TRBV11-3 and TRBJ2-7; D call uncertain. CDR3 length equals 15 residues. V lost 1 base and J lost 7, with 17 bases in between. Germline loops: CDR1 SGHNT, CDR2 YENEEA.

The chain carries TRBV5-4 and TRBJ1-2; 7 bases match TRBD1. The length of the CDR3 is 13 residues. Per the germline V gene, CDR1 is SGHNT and CDR2 is YYREEE (reference sequence). V was clipped by 5 bases and J by 8 bases; unmatched bases: 9. This chain's CDR3 is CASRPGTVSGYTF. The CDR3 DNA follows: TGTGCCAGCAGGCCAGGGACAGTTTCCGGCTACACCTTC.

The V and J genes are TRBV6-4 and TRBJ2-3; 10 positions agree with TRBD1. The CDR3 is made up of 13 amino acids. The germline V gene encodes CDR1 MRHNA and CDR2 SNTAGT. With 6 bases clipped from V and 6 bases from J, the junction kept 3 bases outside the gene matches. CDR3 amino acids: CASSLDRGDTQYF. The CDR3 region has the DNA TGTGCCAGCAGCCTGGACAGGGGGGATACGCAGTATTTT.

The genes are TRBV7-6 and TRBJ2-5, with TRBD1 as a possible D gene (5 bases). The germline gives CDR1 SGHVS, CDR2 FNYEAQ. The CDR3 length is 14 residues. Trimming shortened V by 1 base and J by 5 bases, and 11 bases separated the two germline ends. This CDR3 is CASSLGVGRETQYF. In DNA form, the CDR3 reads TGTGCCAGCAGCTTAGGGGTGGGGCGGGAGACCCAGTACTTC.

V is TRBV7-8 and J is TRBJ1-3; D unclear. In germline, CDR1 is SGHVS, CDR2 FQNEAQ. Trimming cost V 1 base and J 0 bases, with 10 bases left between them. This CDR3 is built from 16 residues. Written as DNA, the CDR3 is TGTGCCAGCAGCTTAGGGGTACAGCTCTCTGGAAACACCATATATTTT. Encoded protein: CASSLGVQLSGNTIYF. The complete variable domain, with remaining parts taken from reference TRBV7-8 and TRBJ1-3, reads GAGVSQSPRYKVAKRGQDVALRCDPISGHVSLFWYQQALGQGPEFLTYFQNEAQLDKSGLPSDRFFAERPEGSVSTLKIQRTQQEDSAVYLCASSLGVQLSGNTIYFGEGSWLTVV.

This chain uses TRBV5-6 with TRBJ1-2, with 10 bases fitting TRBD1. CDR3 size: 15 residues. CDR1 SGHDT and CDR2 YYEEEE come from the germline V gene. With V trimmed by 3 bases and J by 4 bases, 6 bases remained unmatched. Here the CDR3 reads CASSWATGGSYGYTF. CDR3 DNA: TGTGCCAGCAGCTGGGCGACAGGGGGCAGCTATGGCTACACCTTC.

The chain uses TRBV7-6 and TRBJ2-1; 10 bases fit TRBD2. The V gene's germline CDR1 is SGHVS and CDR2 FNYEAQ. CDR3 length: 14 residues. Trimming at V came to 5 bases and at J to 6 bases, leaving 4 bases not matched to a gene. CDR3 residues: CASSPAGGPNEQFF. CDR3 DNA: TGTGCCAGCAGCCCAGCGGGGGGGCCCAATGAGCAGTTCTTC.

CDR3 sequence reads: CASGLTASGGPDTQYF. The DNA for the CDR3 is TGTGCTAGTGGTTTAACCGCTAGCGGGGGGCCAGATACGCAGTATTTT. The V call is TRBV12-5, the J call TRBJ2-3, with 11 bases identical to TRBD2. Germline V gives CDR1 LGHNT, CDR2 FRNRAP. This CDR3 region has 16 residues. Germline trimming cut 3 bases from V and 4 bases from J; bases unmatched to any gene: 6.

The chain uses TRBV2 and TRBJ2-7; TRBD2 is a possible D gene (5 bases). Trimming cost V 3 bases and J 7 bases, with 19 bases left between them. CDR3 length equals 15 residues. Per germline, CDR1 SNHLY and CDR2 FYNNEI. CDR3 DNA: TGTGCCAGCAGTGATGGTGGCTACACTTCGGGAGAGCAGTACTTC. This sequence encodes CASSDGGYTSGEQYF.

V is TRBV4-3 and J is TRBJ2-1, with 10 bases that match TRBD2. The trim removed 1 base at V and 7 bases at J, leaving 4 bases unmatched. Germline assignment: CDR1 LGHNA and CDR2 YSLEER. The CDR3 covers 15 residues. The DNA for the CDR3 is TGCGCCAGCAGCCAAGTGTCTAGCGGGGGAAATGAGCAGTTCTTC. This gives the protein CASSQVSSGGNEQFF.

CDR3 loop: CASSESGPGEKLFF. The CDR3 DNA follows: TGCGCCAGCAGTGAGTCGGGGCCTGGTGAAAAACTGTTTTTT. The gene calls are TRBV10-2 and TRBJ1-4, with D possibly being TRBD1 (5 bases). The CDR3 length is 14 residues. The germline V gene encodes CDR1 WSHSY and CDR2 SAAADI. V was clipped by 0 bases and J by 7 bases, with 9 bases between them.

The CDR3 protein is CASSAYDRSRYEQYF. In DNA, the CDR3 is TGTGCCAGTAGTGCATATGACAGGAGCCGCTACGAGCAGTACTTC. The rearrangement links TRBV19 to TRBJ2-7, with D maybe TRBD1 (6 bases). Germline CDR1 LNHDA, CDR2 SQIVND (reference sequence). CDR3 length equals 15 residues. The ends were cut back, 5 bases at V and 3 bases at J, with 17 bases in the middle.

The chain carries TRBV18 and TRBJ2-7, with D perhaps matching TRBD1 (7 bases). Trimming stripped 4 bases from V and 5 bases from J, with 21 bases between. Germline CDR1 and CDR2: KGHSH and LQKENI. The CDR3 length is 16 residues. CDR3 nucleotides: TGTGCCAGCTCACGACAGACAGGGTTAGCGGACCACGAGCAGTACTTC. This sequence encodes CASSRQTGLADHEQYF.

The chain couples TRBV29-1 to TRBJ1-1, with D unresolved. The CDR3 length is 15 residues. Germline loops: CDR1 SQVTM, CDR2 ANQGSEA. The V end lost 7 bases, the J end lost 2 bases, and 20 bases lay between the germline ends. The CDR3 region is CSASPAQRGNTEAFF. The CDR3 nucleotides read TGCAGCGCCTCTCCCGCGCAACGTGGTAACACTGAAGCTTTCTTT.

The rearrangement joins TRBV28 to TRBJ1-3, with unresolved D. Germline V CDR1 and CDR2: MDHEN, SYDVKM. The CDR3 length is 16 residues. V was pared by 7 bases and J by 2 bases, with 18 bases between. The CDR3 bases are TGTGCCAGCAATTTGGTCCGTGGCGGGCCTGGAAACACCATATATTTT. It encodes CASNLVRGGPGNTIYF.

The chain uses TRBV11-2 and TRBJ1-4; D gene ambiguous. The CDR3 is 14 residues long. CDR1 SGHAT and CDR2 FQNNGV come from the germline V gene. V dropped 3 bases and J dropped 8 bases, with 13 bases sitting between them. CDR3 coding DNA: TGTGCCAGCAGCTTCCCAGGTCGCGGGGAAAAACTGTTTTTT. Translation gives CASSFPGRGEKLFF.

This sequence joins TRBV19 and TRBJ2-2; 8 nucleotides align to TRBD2. The germline CDR1 and CDR2 sequences are LNHDA and SQIVND (reference sequence). The CDR3 is 14 residues long. The junction had 3 bases not matched to a gene; V was cut back by 4 bases and J by 5 bases. CDR3 in amino acids: CASSTRGGTGELFF. CDR3 nucleotide sequence: TGTGCCAGTAGTACCCGCGGGGGGACCGGGGAGCTGTTTTTT.

This rearrangement joins TRBV5-1 to TRBJ1-2; unclear D gene. Trimming left V 0 bases short and J 4 bases short, with 10 bases between. The CDR3 has 14 amino acids. Germline assignment: CDR1 SGHRS and CDR2 YFSETQ. Here the CDR3 DNA reads TGCGCCAGCAGCTTGGAGCCGGGTTTCTATGGCTACACCTTC. This translates into CASSLEPGFYGYTF.

This clone was observed a handful of times. This chain joins TRBV30 and TRBJ1-3, with D unresolved. This CDR3 region has 13 residues. The V gene lost 2 bases and the J gene lost 3 bases, with 8 bases spanning the gap. CDR1 GTSNPN and CDR2 SVGIG come from the germline V gene (reference sequence). The CDR3 here is CAWSMAGGNTIYF. The CDR3 DNA sequence: TGTGCCTGGAGTATGGCAGGTGGAAACACCATATATTTT.

V usage is TRBV30 and J usage is TRBJ1-3; 9 bases match TRBD1. There are 15 residues in the CDR3. CDR1 is GTSNPN and CDR2 is SVGIG in the germline V gene (reference sequence). After removal of 3 bases from V and 0 bases from J, the junction contained 3 bases not matched to a gene. The CDR3 is CAWRDRGSSGNTIYF. CDR3 nucleotide sequence: TGTGCCTGGAGGGACAGGGGATCCTCTGGAAACACCATATATTTT.